The 6 T cell receptor beta chains given below trace back to one sample, sequenced in a study of T-cell memory formation after mild COVID-19. Each CDR3 protein is one row after TCRdb ran MiXCR on the 5' RACE reads. The sample lists 130,000 to 150,000 distinct CDR3 sequences; 6% to 7% were seen once. The specimen sequenced was PBMCs or a T cell subset sorted from them (not recorded which). These receptors originate from an adult woman who had mild COVID-19 (a few samples of this study predate the infection). Cell type and time point are not known.

This clonotype was picked up many times. The chain links TRBV3-1 to TRBJ2-5; 10 bases agree with TRBD2. Germline assignment: CDR1 LGHDT and CDR2 YNNKEL (reference sequence). The length of the CDR3 is 17 residues. V was pared by 4 bases and J by 1 base, with 9 bases of the junction left unmatched. CDR3 amino acids: CASSPRLAGATQETQYF. In DNA, the CDR3 is TGTGCCAGCAGCCCCCGGCTAGCGGGGGCCACCCAAGAGACCCAGTACTTC.

At least ten counts were recorded for this clonotype. The V gene is TRBV6-5, the J gene TRBJ2-7; D might be TRBD1 or TRBD2, each matching 5 bases. The CDR3 has 14 residues. Between the trimmed V and J ends, which lost 4 bases and 7 bases, there was a span of 17 bases. Germline values: CDR1 MNHEY, CDR2 SVGAGI. The CDR3 region has the DNA TGTGCCAGCAGTTCCGGGACCAGTAGGAGAGAGCAGTACTTC. Protein product: CASSSGTSRREQYF.

This clonotype was seen more than once but under ten times. The rearrangement uses TRBV10-3 and TRBJ2-1, with 7 bases fitting TRBD2. The germline gives CDR1 ENHRY, CDR2 SYGVKD. CDR3 size: 19 residues. The ends lost 0 bases at V and 0 bases at J; junction bases unmatched: 11. CDR3 protein: CAISESSTRSGHSYNEQFF. In nucleotides, the CDR3 is TGTGCCATCAGTGAGTCGAGTACTCGTAGCGGGCACTCCTACAATGAGCAGTTCTTC.

This clonotype has ten or more counts. V gene TRBV5-1 combines with J gene TRBJ1-6, with 7 bases matching TRBD1. Per the germline V gene, CDR1 is SGHRS and CDR2 is YFSETQ. The CDR3 is 15 residues long. Unmatched junction bases numbered 5, after V lost 1 base and J lost 7 bases. CDR3 sequence reads: CASSLTGANNSPLHF. CDR3 DNA sequence: TGCGCCAGCAGCTTGACAGGGGCTAACAATTCACCCCTCCACTTT. Using reference TRBV5-1 and TRBJ1-6 for the parts outside the CDR3, the full variable domain is KAGVTQTPRYLIKTRGQQVTLSCSPISGHRSVSWYQQTPGQGLQFLFEYFSETQRNKGNFPGRFSGRQFSNSRSEMNVSTLELGDSALYLCASSLTGANNSPLHFGNGTRLTVT.

The CDR3 coding sequence is TGTGCCAGCAGCCACCCAGGGAGGAATTCACCCCTCCACTTT. It yields the protein CASSHPGRNSPLHF. The chain joins TRBV11-2 to TRBJ1-6; TRBD1 might be the D (5 bases). This CDR3 region has 14 residues. Trimming pared 5 bases from V and 7 bases from J, leaving 12 bases between. The germline CDR1 and CDR2 sequences are SGHAT and FQNNGV. The whole variable domain, filled in from reference TRBV11-2 and TRBJ1-6, reads EAGVAQSPRYKIIEKRQSVAFWCNPISGHATLYWYQQILGQGPKLLIQFQNNGVVDDSQLPKDRFSAERLKGVDSTLKIQPAKLEDSAVYLCASSHPGRNSPLHFGNGTRLTVT.

Ten or more counts support this clonotype. The chain uses TRBV20-1 and TRBJ2-3; D possibly corresponds to TRBD2 (5 bases). Trimming took off 0 bases at V and 0 bases at J, with 13 bases between the two ends. The CDR3 extends over 16 amino acids. CDR1 DFQATT and CDR2 SNEGSKA come from the germline V gene (reference sequence). CDR3 nucleotide sequence: TGCAGTGCTAGAGATGCGGAGCGGTCCAGCACAGATACGCAGTATTTT. This translates into CSARDAERSSTDTQYF.